Each of the 12 T cell receptor beta chains below was sequenced from the same sample in a study of siplizumab effects on memory and regulatory T cells. Only in-frame clones appear in the TCRdb table, and some are missing; sequencing was by immunoSEQ multiplex PCR. Of approximately 68,000 clones in the sample, about 89% were seen once. Material for sequencing was CD8+ T cells sorted from blood. Receptors originate from a human donor in good health.

Turning to this clone: The sample has other DNA sequences that encode this CDR3 too. The V and J genes are TRBV2 and TRBJ2-3, with D uncertain. There are 12 residues in the CDR3. Germline V gene data show CDR1 as SNHLY and CDR2 as FYNNEI. The V end was cut by 3 bases, the J end by 3 bases, with 4 bases between. Written as DNA, the CDR3 is TGTGCCAGCAGTGAGGTTACAGATACGCAGTATTTT. This gives the protein CASSEVTDTQYF.

The CDR3 region is CASSDPGGYNSPLHF. The CDR3 nucleotides read TGTGCCAGCAGTGATCCCGGAGGGTATAATTCACCCCTCCACTTT. V is TRBV25-1 and J is TRBJ1-6; D gene unclear. The germline gives CDR1 MGHDK, CDR2 SYGVNS. The CDR3 contains 15 residues. Trimming removed 3 bases from V and 4 bases from J, with 10 bases in between.

The chain links TRBV7-6 to TRBJ2-2; TRBD2 agrees at 8 bases. Germline V gene sequence: CDR1 SGHVS, CDR2 FNYEAQ. The CDR3 covers 16 residues. Trimming at V came to 0 bases and at J to 2 bases, leaving 2 bases not matched to a gene. The CDR3 here is CASSLAGLDNTGELFF. For the CDR3, the DNA is TGTGCCAGCAGCTTAGCGGGACTAGATAACACCGGGGAGCTGTTTTTT.

V usage is TRBV29-1 and J usage is TRBJ2-2; the D is unclear. In germline, CDR1 is SQVTM, CDR2 ANQGSEA. CDR3 length: 13 amino acids. V lost 2 bases, J lost 1 base, and 5 bases lay in between. The CDR3 here is CSVEPGNTGELFF. The DNA for the CDR3 is TGCAGCGTTGAACCAGGGAACACCGGGGAGCTGTTTTTT.

This rearrangement joins TRBV4-1 to TRBJ2-7, with 11 bases lining up with TRBD2. The ends lost 2 bases at V and 3 bases at J; junction bases unmatched: 6. CDR1 is MGHRA and CDR2 is YSYEKL in the germline V gene. The length of the CDR3 is 16 residues. CDR3 DNA: TGCGCCAGCAGCCAACGAACTAGCGGGAGTCTCTACGAGCAGTACTTC. The encoded protein is CASSQRTSGSLYEQYF.

This clone is a singleton in its sample. The V gene is TRBV7-9, the J gene TRBJ1-2; possible D gene TRBD1, 6 bases. CDR1 is SEHNR and CDR2 is FQNEAQ in the germline V gene (reference sequence). The CDR3 contains 14 residues. Deletions cut 2 bases from V and 3 bases from J, with 10 bases between. Written as DNA, the CDR3 is TGTGCCAGCAGCTTAAACAGGGTAGACTATGGCTACACCTTC. Protein product: CASSLNRVDYGYTF.

This chain links TRBV7-2 with TRBJ2-2; 10 nucleotides agree with TRBD2. The CDR3 has 17 amino acids. Trimming removed 5 bases from V and 5 bases from J; junction bases left unmatched: 11. CDR1 SGHTA and CDR2 FQGNSA come from the germline V gene. CDR3 in amino acids: CASSPTKAGGRTGELFF. CDR3 nucleotide sequence: TGTGCCAGCAGCCCAACGAAAGCGGGGGGGCGGACCGGGGAGCTGTTTTTT.

This clone has only one observation. The rearrangement uses TRBV19 and TRBJ2-3; 11 bases align to TRBD2. The CDR3 totals 17 residues. The ends lost 3 bases at V and 2 bases at J; junction bases unmatched: 7. CDR1 and CDR2 from the germline V gene are LNHDA and SQIVND (reference sequence). CDR3 bases: TGTGCCAGTAGTATCCTGCTAGCGGGGGGCTTCACAGATACGCAGTATTTT. It specifies CASSILLAGGFTDTQYF.

The chain recombines TRBV2 with TRBJ2-2; a possible D gene is TRBD2 (5 bases). CDR3 length equals 16 residues. Germline V gene lookup returns CDR1 SNHLY and CDR2 FYNNEI. The ends were cut back, 7 bases at V and 5 bases at J, with 20 bases in the middle. CDR3: CASKGVRELSTGELFF. The CDR3 DNA sequence: TGTGCCAGCAAGGGCGTCCGGGAATTGTCAACCGGGGAGCTGTTTTTT.

The chain joins TRBV10-2 to TRBJ2-5; D uncertain. This CDR3 has 15 amino acids. Between the trimmed V and J ends, which lost 3 bases and 2 bases, there was a span of 13 bases. Germline loops: CDR1 WSHSY, CDR2 SAAADI. The CDR3 sequence is CASSEVGFKQETQYF. CDR3 DNA: TGCGCCAGCAGTGAAGTTGGGTTCAAACAAGAGACCCAGTACTTC.

The chain employs TRBV7-9 and TRBJ2-1; TRBD2 matches at 13 bases. The V and J ends lost 3 bases and 7 bases, in that order; junction bases with no gene match: 6. Germline CDR1 and CDR2: SEHNR and FQNEAQ (reference sequence). The CDR3 runs 16 residues. The CDR3 nucleotides read TGTGCCAGCAGCTTTTCGACTAGCGGGGGGACAAATGAGCAGTTCTTC. Its protein is CASSFSTSGGTNEQFF.

The chain carries TRBV7-3 and TRBJ2-5; D is ambiguous. Trimming took off 4 bases at V and 5 bases at J, with 14 bases between the two ends. The CDR3 spans 14 residues. Germline assignment: CDR1 SGHTA and CDR2 FQGTGA. This CDR3 is CASSSGWGGETQYF. In DNA form, the CDR3 reads TGTGCCAGCAGCTCCGGGTGGGGTGGGGAGACCCAGTACTTC.